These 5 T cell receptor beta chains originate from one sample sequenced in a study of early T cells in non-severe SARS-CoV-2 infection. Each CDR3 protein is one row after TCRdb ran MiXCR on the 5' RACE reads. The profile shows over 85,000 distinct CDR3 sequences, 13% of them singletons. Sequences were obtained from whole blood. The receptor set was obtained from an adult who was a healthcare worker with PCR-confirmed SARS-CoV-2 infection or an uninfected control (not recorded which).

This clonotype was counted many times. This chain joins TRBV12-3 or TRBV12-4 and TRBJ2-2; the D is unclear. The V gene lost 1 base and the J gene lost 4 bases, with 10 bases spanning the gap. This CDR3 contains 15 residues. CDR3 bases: TGTGCCAGCAGTTTAGTTCAGGTTGGCACCGGGGAGCTGTTTTTT. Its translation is CASSLVQVGTGELFF.

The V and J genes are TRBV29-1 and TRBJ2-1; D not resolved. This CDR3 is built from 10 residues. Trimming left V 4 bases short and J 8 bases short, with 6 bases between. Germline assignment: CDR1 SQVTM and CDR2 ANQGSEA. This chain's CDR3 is CSVAADEQFF. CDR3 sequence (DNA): TGCAGCGTTGCCGCCGATGAGCAGTTCTTC.

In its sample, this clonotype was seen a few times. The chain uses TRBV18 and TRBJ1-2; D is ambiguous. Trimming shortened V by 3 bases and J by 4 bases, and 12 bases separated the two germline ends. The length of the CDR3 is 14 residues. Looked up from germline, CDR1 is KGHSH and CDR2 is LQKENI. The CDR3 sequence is CASSPNSQPYGYTF. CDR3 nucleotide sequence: TGTGCCAGCTCACCTAACAGCCAACCCTATGGCTACACCTTC.

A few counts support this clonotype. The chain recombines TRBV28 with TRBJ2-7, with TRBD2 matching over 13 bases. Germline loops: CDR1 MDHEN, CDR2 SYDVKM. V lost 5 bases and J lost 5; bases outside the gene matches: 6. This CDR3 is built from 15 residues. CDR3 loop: CASSLELAGGDEQYF. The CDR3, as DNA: TGTGCCAGCAGTCTTGAACTAGCGGGAGGGGACGAGCAGTACTTC. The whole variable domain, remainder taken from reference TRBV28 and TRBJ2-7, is DVKVTQSSRYLVKRTGEKVFLECVQDMDHENMFWYRQDPGLGLRLIYFSYDVKMKEKGDIPEGYSVSREKKERFSLILESASTNQTSMYLCASSLELAGGDEQYFGPGTRLTVT.

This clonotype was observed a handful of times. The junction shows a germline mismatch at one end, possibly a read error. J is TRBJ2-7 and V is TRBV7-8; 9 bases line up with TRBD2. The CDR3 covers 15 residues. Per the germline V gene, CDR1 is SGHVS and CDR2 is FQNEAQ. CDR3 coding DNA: TGTGCCAGCAGCCTAGCGGGGACTGGTACCCACGAGCAGTACTTC. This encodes CASSLAGTGTHEQYF.